Here is one T cell receptor (beta chain) with its context. What it binds is unknown. The CDR3 is 12 amino acids. V was shortened by 6 bases and J by 1 base, with 6 bases between the two germline ends. Germline loops: CDR1 MNHEY, CDR2 SVGAGI. The data are from a study of vaccination effects on CD4 cells after COVID-19. The data were produced by immunoSEQ multiplex PCR, yet TCRdb's version contains in-frame clones alone and is incomplete. The sample includes about 16,000 clones, 75% to 80% of them seen just once. Antigen-specific CD4+ T cells were expanded with viral peptide pools in the ViraFEST assay before sequencing. Scientists isolated CD4+ T cells after an approximately 10-day culture period ended. It was two doses of either the BNT162b2 or mRNA-1273 vaccine that participants received. Each vaccine recipient was nucleocapsid antibody negative and had no prior SARS-CoV-2 infection. Cultures got half-medium changes with IL-2 on days 3 and 7.

The TCR was taken from a human donor who received a COVID-19 vaccine. The chain links TRBV6-5 to TRBJ1-1; no clear D gene. Sequenced here: CD4+ T cells from PBMCs cultured with HCoV-NL63 spike peptides, sampled after COVID-19 vaccination. CDR3 DNA sequence: TGTGCCAGCAGGGTTTGGAACACTGAAGCTTTCTTT. It specifies CASRVWNTEAFF.